The source of this T cell receptor (beta chain) is a study of blood T cell repertoires in COVID-19. Study as a whole: Samples taken during acute and convalescent COVID-19 were collected in the United States, Italy and Spain. PBMCs, B-cell-depleted T cells, or T cells were the source of the cDNA or gDNA that made up the material.

In the original workflow: The authors estimated nucleated cell counts from reference gene primer amplification. TCRdb's table, derived via immunoSEQ multiplex PCR, lists solely in-frame clones and lacks some. V, J and clone size are those of that table, while D and trimming were read from the DNA. The sample shows around 67,000 clones, roughly 81% of them seen only once. Germline V gives CDR1 SGHDT, CDR2 YYEEEE. The V gene lost 7 bases and the J gene lost 9 bases, with 23 bases spanning the gap. CDR3 length: 15 residues. Sequenced sample: peripheral blood. The origin of this receptor is a human donor in a cohort sampled during active COVID-19. V usage is TRBV5-6 and J usage is TRBJ2-1; TRBD1 is a possible D gene (6 bases). CDR3 nucleotide sequence: TGTGCCAGCGGACCTACAACAGGGACCGAACGTGAGCAGTTCTTC. Translation: CASGPTTGTEREQFF.